Below are 31 T cell receptor beta chains sequenced from a single sample in a study of beta chain features in type 1 diabetes. Reverse transcription of all isolated RNA meant that expressed TCRB transcripts were sequenced. Data came from immunoSEQ multiplex PCR; TCRdb stores just in-frame clones and leaves some out. Of about 290,000 clones listed, around 7.8% are singletons. The sequencing sample was made of central memory CD4+ T cells from blood. The receptors stem from a woman between 18 and 30 years old in good health.

The chain couples TRBV28 to TRBJ2-7; D gene ambiguous. Trimming left V 8 bases short and J 3 bases short, with 11 bases between. Germline V gene data show CDR1 as MDHEN and CDR2 as SYDVKM. There are 12 residues in the CDR3. CDR3 residues: CASRGSVYEQYF. The CDR3 DNA sequence: TGTGCCAGCCGAGGATCCGTCTACGAGCAGTACTTC.

This clone was counted a few times. The CDR3 DNA is TGTGCCAGCTCACCACCGAACAGTGGGAGTGGGGGCTACACCTTC. Its protein product is CASSPPNSGSGGYTF. The gene calls are TRBV18 and TRBJ1-2; unclear D gene. CDR1 is KGHSH, CDR2 LQKENI, per germline. V gave up 0 bases and J gave up 8 bases, with 16 bases separating them. The CDR3 has 15 residues.

This clone was seen more than once but under ten times. V and J are TRBV7-9 and TRBJ1-6; D might be TRBD1 (6 bases). Germline V gene lookup returns CDR1 SEHNR and CDR2 FQNEAQ (reference sequence). CDR3 length: 12 amino acids. Trimming left V 8 bases short and J 10 bases short, with 12 bases between. The CDR3 coding sequence is TGTGCCAGCGCCCAGGGGAGCTCACCCCTCCACTTT. Its translation is CASAQGSSPLHF.

This clone has only a few counts. The rearrangement uses TRBV5-6 and TRBJ1-1, with 9 bases that match TRBD1. CDR3 length equals 15 residues. V dropped 4 bases and J dropped 7; count of bases not matched to a gene: 11. Germline CDR1 is SGHDT and CDR2 is YYEEEE. DNA for the CDR3: TGTGCCAGCAGCCGGAACCGGGACAGGGCGGTTGAAGCTTTCTTT. Translating gives CASSRNRDRAVEAFF.

This clone was recorded a few times. This rearrangement joins TRBV7-9 to TRBJ2-3; D is uncertain. Germline CDR1 SEHNR, CDR2 FQNEAQ (reference sequence). The CDR3 is made up of 15 amino acids. The V end was cut by 1 base, the J end by 0 bases, with 8 bases between. The CDR3 here is CASSLGSLSTDTQYF. Written as DNA, the CDR3 is TGTGCCAGCAGCTTAGGCAGTCTCAGCACAGATACGCAGTATTTT.

The J gene is TRBJ1-2, the V gene TRBV28, with no clear D. The V gene lost 3 bases and the J gene lost 8 bases, with 7 bases spanning the gap. The CDR3 spans 11 residues. Germline CDR1 and CDR2: MDHEN and SYDVKM. The CDR3 spells CASSFRVGYTF. CDR3 coding DNA: TGTGCCAGCAGTTTTCGGGTGGGCTACACCTTC.

This clone has just a few counts. Other DNA sequences in the same sample also yield this CDR3. CDR3 residues: CASSPGQGAREQYV. In nucleotides, the CDR3 is TGCGCCAGCAGCCCGGGACAGGGGGCGCGGGAGCAGTACGTC. The chain uses TRBV5-1 and TRBJ2-7; 12 bases fit TRBD1. V lost 4 bases to trimming and J lost 7 bases; unmatched junction nucleotides: 6. Germline V gives CDR1 SGHRS, CDR2 YFSETQ. The CDR3 consists of 14 residues.

The V gene is TRBV18, the J gene TRBJ2-1, with TRBD1 identical over 7 bases. Germline CDR1 KGHSH, CDR2 LQKENI. The ends lost 3 bases at V and 4 bases at J; junction bases unmatched: 0. This CDR3 contains 13 residues. CDR3 nucleotides: TGTGCCAGCTCACCCAGGGGGTACAATGAGCAGTTCTTC. The encoded protein is CASSPRGYNEQFF.

The chain is built from TRBV29-1 and TRBJ2-7, with TRBD2 matching 8 bases. Germline assignment: CDR1 SQVTM and CDR2 ANQGSEA. CDR3 size: 14 residues. After removal of 7 bases from V and 2 bases from J, the junction contained 10 bases not matched to a gene. This CDR3 is CSATIGRGAYEQYF. The CDR3 DNA is TGCAGCGCCACAATTGGGCGGGGGGCCTACGAGCAGTACTTC.

This clone was seen a few times. This chain connects TRBV27 to TRBJ2-5; D is perhaps TRBD2 (6 bases). The germline V gene has CDR1 MNHEY and CDR2 SMNVEV (reference sequence). The CDR3 has 15 residues. Trimming took off 5 bases at V and 2 bases at J, with 15 bases between the two ends. CDR3 DNA: TGTGCCAGCAGTCCCGCGGGGCGGACGCAAGAGACCCAGTACTTC. This encodes CASSPAGRTQETQYF.

The genes are TRBV5-6 and TRBJ2-5; D gene uncertain. Per the germline V gene, CDR1 is SGHDT and CDR2 is YYEEEE. The V and J ends lost 0 bases and 5 bases respectively, with 5 bases between them. This CDR3 region has 12 residues. CDR3: CASSLVPETQYF. The CDR3, as DNA: TGTGCCAGCAGCTTGGTCCCGGAGACCCAGTACTTC.

This clone was detected many times. The rearrangement uses TRBV29-1 and TRBJ2-1; D may be TRBD1 or TRBD2 (5 bases each). Trimming shortened V by 4 bases and J by 3 bases, and 16 bases separated the two germline ends. The CDR3 spans 15 residues. CDR1 SQVTM and CDR2 ANQGSEA come from the germline V gene. As DNA, the CDR3 is TGCAGCGTTGTTCGTGGGGCAGGAGGCTACAATGAGCAGTTCTTC. It codes for CSVVRGAGGYNEQFF.

The chain has TRBV9 and TRBJ1-2; D is unresolved. V lost 5 bases and J 8 bases, leaving 7 bases between the germline ends. The germline gives CDR1 SGDLS, CDR2 YYNGEE. This CDR3 region has 10 residues. This CDR3 reads CASRRNGYTF. As DNA, the CDR3 is TGTGCCAGCAGACGGAACGGCTACACCTTC.

The chain links TRBV18 to TRBJ2-7; D could derive from TRBD1 or TRBD2 (5 bases each). Trimming took off 1 base at V and 5 bases at J, with 12 bases between the two ends. The CDR3 extends over 14 amino acids. Germline-derived CDR1 and CDR2 are KGHSH and LQKENI. Here the CDR3 reads CASSPLPGSHEQYV. The CDR3 nucleotides read TGTGCCAGCTCACCACTCCCAGGGAGCCACGAGCAGTACGTC.

In this sample, this clone turned up many times. CDR3: CAISPSTGTGIETQYF. Written as DNA, the CDR3 is TGTGCCATCAGTCCTTCGACCGGGACAGGGATCGAGACCCAGTACTTC. The chain carries TRBV10-3 and TRBJ2-5, with 9 bases matching TRBD1. Germline CDR1 is ENHRY and CDR2 is SYGVKD. The CDR3 is 16 amino acids. Trimming cost V 5 bases and J 5 bases; bases outside gene matches: 12.

The rearrangement uses TRBV28 and TRBJ1-4; 7 nucleotides agree with TRBD1. The CDR3 is 16 residues long. Per germline, CDR1 MDHEN and CDR2 SYDVKM. The V and J ends lost 6 bases and 0 bases, in that order; junction bases with no gene match: 7. CDR3: CASRKQGRSTNEKLFF. DNA of the CDR3: TGTGCCAGCAGGAAACAGGGGCGATCAACTAATGAAAAACTGTTTTTT.

This clone occurred many times. This chain uses TRBV19 with TRBJ2-5; 8 positions match TRBD2. Germline trimming cut 5 bases from V and 3 bases from J; bases unmatched to any gene: 11. The CDR3 contains 16 residues. The germline V gene has CDR1 LNHDA and CDR2 SQIVND (reference sequence). The CDR3 protein is CASSPPREGPEETQYF. The CDR3 DNA reads TGTGCCAGTAGTCCACCACGGGAGGGCCCCGAAGAGACCCAGTACTTC. Full variable domain (rest looked up from reference TRBV19 and TRBJ2-5): DGGITQSPKYLFRKEGQNVTLSCEQNLNHDAMYWYRQDPGQGLRLIYYSQIVNDFQKGDIAEGYSVSREKKESFPLTVTSAQKNPTAFYLCASSPPREGPEETQYFGPGTRLLVL.

The CDR3 is CASTARRGGNNEQFF. CDR3 bases: TGTGCCAGTACAGCTCGGCGGGGGGGCAACAATGAGCAGTTCTTC. The chain uses TRBV19 and TRBJ2-1; 9 positions agree with TRBD2. The junction had 9 bases not matched to a gene; V was cut back by 7 bases and J by 5 bases. The V gene's germline CDR1 is LNHDA and CDR2 SQIVND (reference sequence). The CDR3 runs 15 residues. Full variable domain (remainder filled in from reference TRBV19 and TRBJ2-1): DGGITQSPKYLFRKEGQNVTLSCEQNLNHDAMYWYRQDPGQGLRLIYYSQIVNDFQKGDIAEGYSVSREKKESFPLTVTSAQKNPTAFYLCASTARRGGNNEQFFGPGTRLTVL.

This clone was counted at least ten times. This sample also contains other DNA sequences that code for the same CDR3. V gene TRBV28 combines with J gene TRBJ1-2; 7 bases line up with TRBD1. CDR1 and CDR2 from the germline V gene are MDHEN and SYDVKM. The CDR3 consists of 11 residues. V shed 10 bases and J 2 bases; nucleotides not matched to a gene: 1. CDR3 amino acids: CATTGNYGYTF. The CDR3 region has the DNA TGTGCCACGACAGGGAACTATGGCTACACCTTC.

In its sample, this clone was seen many times. The chain carries TRBV4-3 and TRBJ2-3; no clear D gene. Deletions cut 2 bases from V and 1 base from J, with 13 bases between. The CDR3 has 16 residues. CDR1 is LGHNA and CDR2 is YSLEER in the germline V gene. The CDR3 DNA reads TGCGCCAGCAGCCAATACCAGGCTTCCCGCACAGATACGCAGTATTTT. Translated: CASSQYQASRTDTQYF.

This clone came up a few times. This chain connects TRBV7-9 to TRBJ2-1; D call uncertain. This CDR3 has 12 amino acids. Trimming removed 5 bases at V and 5 bases at J, with 7 bases between. The germline CDR1 and CDR2 sequences are SEHNR and FQNEAQ (reference sequence). The CDR3 bases are TGTGCCAGCAGCGTGGTAAACAATGAGCAGTTCTTC. This gives the protein CASSVVNNEQFF.

The CDR3 region is CAISSPRTDTQYF. CDR3 nucleotides: TGTGCCATCAGTTCCCCGCGCACAGATACGCAGTATTTT. The chain has TRBV10-3 and TRBJ2-3; D is unresolved. The CDR3 has 13 amino acids. The germline V gene encodes CDR1 ENHRY and CDR2 SYGVKD. Trimming stripped 5 bases from V and 1 base from J, with 7 bases between.

The chain is built from TRBV28 and TRBJ1-2; no definite D call. The V gene lost 8 bases and the J gene lost 4 bases, with 8 bases spanning the gap. The CDR3 length is 11 residues. Germline lookup yields CDR1 MDHEN and CDR2 SYDVKM. Written as DNA, the CDR3 is TGTGCCAGCGGGAACCTCTATGGCTACACCTTC. Its protein product is CASGNLYGYTF.

The V call is TRBV9, the J call TRBJ1-6, with D perhaps TRBD1 (6 bases). This CDR3 region has 17 residues. Germline CDR1 reads SGDLS; CDR2 reads YYNGEE. Deletions cut 4 bases from V and 7 bases from J, with 21 bases between. The CDR3: CASSSRGGGLSNSPLHF. DNA of the CDR3: TGTGCCAGCAGCAGTAGGGGAGGGGGGCTTTCGAATTCACCCCTCCACTTT.

The gene calls are TRBV2 and TRBJ2-5; either TRBD1 or TRBD2 may fit D (7 bases each). V dropped 6 bases and J dropped 5 bases, with 13 bases sitting between them. The CDR3 consists of 13 residues. CDR1 SNHLY and CDR2 FYNNEI come from the germline V gene. The CDR3 DNA reads TGTGCCAGCAGAGGGAGGGGGCCTGAGACCCAGTACTTC. Translated, it gives CASRGRGPETQYF.

This rearrangement joins TRBV6-1 to TRBJ2-7; no firm D call. This CDR3 is 16 amino acids long. The germline CDR1 and CDR2 sequences are MNHNS and SASEGT. V shed 1 base and J shed 0 bases, with 13 bases lying between them. The CDR3 loop is CASSEVGFMGSYEQYF. The CDR3 DNA follows: TGTGCCAGCAGTGAAGTCGGCTTTATGGGCTCCTACGAGCAGTACTTC.

The chain is built from TRBV7-6 and TRBJ2-7; perhaps TRBD1 as D (5 bases). The V gene lost 4 bases and the J gene lost 1 base, with 8 bases spanning the gap. CDR1 SGHVS and CDR2 FNYEAQ come from the germline V gene. The CDR3 has 13 amino acids. The CDR3 DNA follows: TGTGCCAGCAGCTCCCGGACATCCTACGAGCAGTACTTC. This translates into CASSSRTSYEQYF.

The gene calls are TRBV4-1 and TRBJ2-5, with TRBD1 as a possible D gene (6 bases). From germline, CDR1 is MGHRA and CDR2 YSYEKL. This CDR3 has 21 amino acids. Trimming took off 2 bases at V and 2 bases at J, with 30 bases between the two ends. The CDR3 DNA follows: TGCGCCAGCAGCCAACTCTTACGGGGTCAGATGGGTGGACAGTCTCAAGAGACCCAGTACTTC. This codes for CASSQLLRGQMGGQSQETQYF.

This clone occurred a few times. V and J are TRBV28 and TRBJ2-2; tentatively, D is TRBD1 (5 bases). Germline values: CDR1 MDHEN, CDR2 SYDVKM. The V and J ends lost 7 bases and 6 bases respectively, with 15 bases between them. The CDR3 consists of 14 residues. The CDR3 DNA follows: TGTGCCAGCAATCCCAGGGTCTTCCCCGGGGAGCTGTTTTTT. Amino acid sequence: CASNPRVFPGELFF.

The chain couples TRBV7-9 to TRBJ2-1; TRBD2 aligns across 7 bases. CDR1 and CDR2 (germline): SEHNR, FQNEAQ (reference sequence). The CDR3 is made up of 13 amino acids. CDR3 bases: TGTGCGGCAGGGCTAGCGGACTACAATGAGCAGTTCTTC. This encodes CAAGLADYNEQFF.

This clone was observed at least ten times. V gene TRBV4-3 combines with J gene TRBJ2-5; 10 positions agree with TRBD2. CDR1 LGHNA and CDR2 YSLEER come from the germline V gene. The CDR3 is 18 residues long. Germline trimming cut 3 bases from V and 5 bases from J; bases unmatched to any gene: 15. CDR3 sequence: CASSHGRLIAGGCETQYF. As DNA, the CDR3 is TGCGCCAGCAGCCATGGAAGGCTGATAGCGGGAGGTTGCGAGACCCAGTACTTC.